Listed here are 12 T cell receptor beta chains from one sample, sequenced in a study of beta chain features in type 1 diabetes. All of the isolated RNA was reverse transcribed, so expressed TCRB transcripts were sequenced. This table comes from immunoSEQ multiplex PCR, and its TCRdb copy is limited to in-frame clones, with some not included. The data show about 150,000 clones, around 10% seen once. The material sequenced was central memory CD4+ T cells from blood. All receptors come from a man between 18 and 35 years old in good health.

This clone was detected a few times. This rearrangement joins TRBV7-3 to TRBJ2-3; D gene unclear. CDR1 is SGHTA and CDR2 is FQGTGA in the germline V gene. V was clipped by 2 bases and J by 2 bases, with 5 bases between them. The CDR3 contains 13 residues. CDR3 loop: CASSLAPTDTQYF. The DNA of the CDR3 is TGTGCCAGCAGCTTAGCCCCCACAGATACGCAGTATTTT. Full variable domain (outside the CDR3, taken from reference TRBV7-3 and TRBJ2-3): GAGVSQTPSNKVTEKGKYVELRCDPISGHTALYWYRQSLGQGPEFLIYFQGTGAADDSGLPNDRFFAVRPEGSVSTLKIQRTERGDSAVYLCASSLAPTDTQYFGPGTRLTVL.

V and J are TRBV30 and TRBJ1-2; TRBD1 matches 7 bases. Germline CDR1 and CDR2: GTSNPN and SVGIG (reference sequence). The V gene end was trimmed by 0 bases and the J gene end by 4 bases; junction bases not matched to a gene: 5. The CDR3 runs to 14 residues. In DNA, the CDR3 is TGTGCCTGGAGTGTACACAGGGGCACCTATGGCTACACCTTC. Translation gives CAWSVHRGTYGYTF.

V is TRBV7-2 and J is TRBJ2-1, with 9 bases matching TRBD2. This CDR3 is 16 amino acids long. The V segment lost 5 bases and the J segment 7 bases; nucleotides outside the gene matches: 12. Germline CDR1 and CDR2: SGHTA and FQGNSA. The CDR3 reads CASSPPGLAQLNEQFF. The CDR3, as DNA: TGTGCCAGCAGCCCTCCGGGACTAGCACAGTTAAATGAGCAGTTCTTC.

The rearrangement joins TRBV29-1 to TRBJ2-3; D unclear. Trimming took off 4 bases at V and 4 bases at J, with 15 bases between the two ends. Germline loops: CDR1 SQVTM, CDR2 ANQGSEA. CDR3 size: 14 residues. The CDR3 spells CSVARVGTADTQYF. DNA of the CDR3: TGCAGCGTTGCCCGCGTAGGAACCGCAGATACGCAGTATTTT.

The chain couples TRBV2 to TRBJ1-6; 7 bases line up with TRBD1. CDR1 SNHLY and CDR2 FYNNEI come from the germline V gene. The CDR3 has 14 amino acids. The J segment lost 7 bases and the V segment lost 5 bases, leaving 5 bases of the junction unmatched. This CDR3 reads CASSKETGNSPLHF. The CDR3 DNA follows: TGTGCCAGCAGTAAAGAGACAGGGAATTCACCCCTCCACTTT.

The rearrangement links TRBV18 to TRBJ1-4; 8 bases line up with TRBD1. The CDR3 is 16 residues long. V was clipped by 3 bases and J by 7 bases; unmatched bases: 10. In germline, CDR1 is KGHSH, CDR2 LQKENI. Here the CDR3 DNA reads TGTGCCAGCTCACCTGGGACAGGCTCAATTCGTGAAAAACTGTTTTTT. Amino acid sequence: CASSPGTGSIREKLFF.

This clone has just a few counts. The chain combines TRBV20-1 with TRBJ2-5; the match to TRBD1 covers 9 bases. CDR3 size: 11 residues. V trimming: 6 bases; J trimming: 10 bases; junction bases outside the gene matches: 6. Germline-derived CDR1 and CDR2 are DFQATT and SNEGSKA (reference sequence). CDR3 in amino acids: CSAQGAGHQYF. The CDR3 DNA reads as TGCAGTGCACAGGGGGCAGGCCACCAGTACTTC.

This clone was picked up a small number of times. This sequence joins TRBV7-6 and TRBJ2-7, with 9 positions matching TRBD1. CDR1 is SGHVS, CDR2 FNYEAQ, per germline. Trimming took 5 bases from V and 5 from J; bases not matched to a gene: 10. The CDR3 length is 15 residues. CDR3 region: CASSPVGQGLNEQYF. CDR3 DNA: TGTGCCAGCAGCCCAGTGGGACAGGGTCTAAACGAGCAGTACTTC.

The chain employs TRBV4-1 and TRBJ2-7, with D possibly being TRBD2 (6 bases). The CDR3 covers 15 residues. Trimming took 0 bases from V and 0 from J, leaving 9 bases between them. Per germline, CDR1 MGHRA and CDR2 YSYEKL. The CDR3 DNA sequence: TGCGCCAGCAGCCAAGATGCGGGGAGCTCCTACGAGCAGTACTTC. This encodes CASSQDAGSSYEQYF.

The V gene is TRBV9, the J gene TRBJ2-7, with TRBD1 as a possible D gene (5 bases). Trimming pared 7 bases from V and 4 bases from J, leaving 12 bases between. The V gene's germline CDR1 is SGDLS and CDR2 YYNGEE. The CDR3 length is 12 residues. Written as DNA, the CDR3 is TGTGCCAGCGCCAGGGATGGGTACGAGCAGTACTTC. The encoded protein is CASARDGYEQYF.

The chain joins TRBV7-6 to TRBJ2-7; 9 positions match TRBD1. Germline loops: CDR1 SGHVS, CDR2 FNYEAQ. The CDR3 loop spans 15 amino acids. V shed 5 bases, J shed 4 bases, and the junction held 9 bases outside the gene matches. The CDR3 region is CASSPRTGDRYEQYF. CDR3 coding DNA: TGTGCCAGCAGCCCGCGGACAGGGGATCGGTACGAGCAGTACTTC.

This clone was seen more than once but under ten times. J is TRBJ1-2 and V is TRBV7-2; possibly TRBD1 for D (6 bases). Between the trimmed V and J ends, which lost 5 bases and 4 bases, there was a span of 17 bases. Germline-derived CDR1 and CDR2 are SGHTA and FQGNSA. The CDR3 extends over 15 amino acids. For the CDR3, the DNA is TGTGCCAGCAGCCCCGGGGGGGGCAGCCTCTATGGCTACACCTTC. This encodes CASSPGGGSLYGYTF. The full variable domain, in which reference TRBV7-2 and TRBJ1-2 provide the parts outside the CDR3, is GAGVSQSPSNKVTEKGKDVELRCDPISGHTALYWYRQSLGQGLEFLIYFQGNSAPDKSGLPSDRFSAERTGGSVSTLTIQRTQQEDSAVYLCASSPGGGSLYGYTFGSGTRLTVV.